This is a list of T cell receptor beta chains from one sample in a study of T cells in Graves' hyperthyroidism and ophthalmopathy. MiXCR was run by TCRdb on the multiplex PCR reads, yielding one entry per CDR3 protein. This table has about 250,000 distinct CDR3 sequences, 15% appearing once. Source material: blood. The receptors were gathered from a woman in her fifties or sixties with Graves' hyperthyroidism that later progressed to Graves' ophthalmopathy. The CDR3 runs from the conserved cysteine through the conserved F or W. D genes are given only for firm matches. Where a row states a size, it is once, few, many or the class of an expanded clone; other rows omit it.

>TRBJ1-1|NA|TRBV11-2|many
TGTGCCAGCAGCTTTAGGCGGGACCAGGGACTGAACACTGAAGCTTTCTTT
CASSFRRDQGLNTEAFF
>TRBJ2-2|TRBD2|TRBV20-1|NA
TGCAGTGCCGATAGCGGGAGACTCGGCACCGGGGAGCTGTTTTTT
CSADSGRLGTGELFF
>TRBJ1-3|NA|TRBV6-1|few
TGTGCCAGCAGTAAATATAACTCTGGAAACACCATATATTTT
CASSKYNSGNTIYF
>TRBJ2-1|TRBD2|TRBV5-1|NA
TGCGCCAGCAGCTTAACAGCGGGAGCGTCCTACAATGAGCAGTTCTTC
CASSLTAGASYNEQFF
>TRBJ1-1|NA|TRBV28|many
TGTGCCAGCAGTTTATCTGTTATGAACACTGAAGCTTTCTTT
CASSLSVMNTEAFF
>TRBJ1-1|NA|TRBV11-2|many
TGTGCCAGCAGCTCCCGGGTTGTGGGGAGGACTGAAGCTTTCTTT
CASSSRVVGRTEAFF
>TRBJ2-7|TRBD1|TRBV2|many
TGTGCCAGTAAAACGACAGGGCCCTCTGAGCAGTACTTC
CASKTTGPSEQYF
>TRBJ1-4|NA|TRBV30|many
TGTGCCTGGAGTTCAGGGCTGATTGAAAAACTGTTTTTT
CAWSSGLIEKLFF
>TRBJ2-5|NA|TRBV7-7|many
TGTGCTAGCAGCTTAAACGTGGGAGCCTGGGAGACCCAGTACTTC
CASSLNVGAWETQYF
>TRBJ2-7|NA|TRBV2|many
TGTGCCAGCAGTGAACAAGGGGTCTCGACCTACGAGCAGTACTTC
CASSEQGVSTYEQYF
>TRBJ2-7|TRBD1|TRBV6-1|many
TGTGCCAGCATATCCCCCGGGACAGCTTCCTACGAGCAGTACTTC
CASISPGTASYEQYF
>TRBJ2-7|NA|TRBV7-8|many
TGTGCCAGCAGCTTGACAGTGCAATCCTACGAGCAGTACTTC
CASSLTVQSYEQYF